A single sample is the source of the 9 T cell receptor beta chains below, sequenced in a study of T-cell reconstitution after alpha-beta-depleted transplantation in children listed by TCRdb under 2016. Libraries were made using PCR. TCRdb records Illumina HiSeq 2500 as the sequencer. Molecular barcoding was employed in the preparation of TCR libraries, with unique molecular identifiers being used to normalize TCRbeta repertoire quantification. TCRdb trimmed public reads at Q25 via fastp, called clones via MiXCR and kept in-frame beta chains. Rows are unified per CDR3 protein, each entry keeping the most common DNA and genes. The sample table contains about 77,000 distinct CDR3 sequences; only one count was recorded for roughly 20% of them. The leading ten clones occupy approximately 55% of the sample. What this sample's treatment or condition label stands for: allogeneic hematopoietic cell transplantation with graft depleted of TCRalphabeta T cells and CD19 B cells.

The sequencing here drew on PBMCs, mostly from graft donor cells, taken 360 days after TCRalphabeta/CD19-depleted stem cell transplant. Receptor source: a male patient between 2 and 15 years old who had a stem cell transplant for acute lymphoblastic leukemia, so the T cells may come from the graft donor.

This clonotype was seen a few times. The rearrangement links TRBV2 to TRBJ2-1, with D hard to call. Per germline, CDR1 SNHLY and CDR2 FYNNEI. CDR3 length equals 14 residues. V gave up 8 bases and J gave up 4 bases, with 15 bases separating them. Here the CDR3 DNA reads TGTGCCAGCGCACCCCGTAGCTTTTACAATGAGCAGTTCTTC. It yields the protein CASAPRSFYNEQFF. Together with reference TRBV2 and TRBJ2-1, the CDR3 gives the full variable domain: EPEVTQTPSHQVTQMGQEVILRCVPISNHLYFYWYRQILGQKVEFLVSFYNNEISEKSEIFDDQFSVERPDGSNFTLKIRSTKLEDSAMYFCASAPRSFYNEQFFGPGTRLTVL.

This clonotype occurred many times. The chain recombines TRBV6-1 with TRBJ2-2, with 12 bases that match TRBD2. CDR1 and CDR2 from the germline V gene are MNHNS and SASEGT. V trimming: 5 bases; J trimming: 4 bases; junction bases outside the gene matches: 11. The CDR3 totals 18 residues. The CDR3 coding sequence is TGTGCCAGCAGTCCTACCCCCCTACTAGCGGGAGGCACCGGGGAGCTGTTTTTT. It codes for CASSPTPLLAGGTGELFF.

This clonotype has more than one count but fewer than ten. V usage is TRBV6-5 and J usage is TRBJ1-2, with D hard to call. There are 12 residues in the CDR3. Germline V CDR1 and CDR2: MNHEY, SVGAGI. Trimming cost V 7 bases and J 7 bases, with 13 bases left between them. CDR3 coding DNA: TGTGCCAGCAAGGAAGGCAGCGGTGGCTACACCTTC. It yields the protein CASKEGSGGYTF.

This rearrangement joins TRBV24-1 to TRBJ2-1; 14 bases are shared with TRBD2. Trimming removed 3 bases from V and 0 bases from J; junction bases left unmatched: 9. Germline CDR1 and CDR2: KGHDR and SFDVKD. CDR3 size: 20 residues. As DNA, the CDR3 is TGTGCCACCAGTGATGATGGGACTAGCGGGAGTCGGAGCTCCTACAATGAGCAGTTCTTC. Translation: CATSDDGTSGSRSSYNEQFF.

The rearrangement links TRBV10-3 to TRBJ2-3; 11 bases are shared with TRBD2. The germline CDR1 and CDR2 sequences are ENHRY and SYGVKD. The CDR3 has 16 amino acids. V lost 0 bases to trimming and J lost 7 bases; unmatched junction nucleotides: 6. CDR3: CAISESLAGARNTQYF. As DNA, the CDR3 is TGTGCCATCAGTGAGTCACTAGCGGGAGCTCGTAATACGCAGTATTTT.

This chain uses TRBV7-9 with TRBJ2-5, with a weak D call TRBD2 (7 bases). The CDR3 is 16 amino acids. Germline V gene lookup returns CDR1 SEHNR and CDR2 FQNEAQ (reference sequence). Trimming stripped 2 bases from V and 0 bases from J, with 13 bases between. CDR3 residues: CASSLRGAVYQETQYF. The CDR3 region has the DNA TGTGCCAGCAGCTTACGGGGGGCCGTGTACCAAGAGACCCAGTACTTC.

The chain has TRBV27 and TRBJ1-6; possibly TRBD1 for D (6 bases). CDR3 length equals 14 residues. In germline, CDR1 is MNHEY, CDR2 SMNVEV (reference sequence). Trimming removed 6 bases at V and 10 bases at J, with 16 bases between. The CDR3 protein is CASSRTGRKSPLHF. The DNA for the CDR3 is TGTGCCAGCAGCCGAACAGGGAGAAAATCACCCCTCCACTTT.

This clonotype has only a few counts. V is TRBV6-5 and J is TRBJ2-3; TRBD2 agrees at 7 bases. CDR1 and CDR2 from the germline V gene are MNHEY and SVGAGI. V gave up 0 bases and J gave up 4 bases; unmatched junction bases: 13. The CDR3 runs to 18 residues. CDR3 protein: CASSYSKSGTGISDTQYF. The CDR3 coding sequence is TGTGCCAGCAGTTACTCGAAGAGCGGGACGGGGATCTCAGATACGCAGTATTTT.

This clonotype was counted at least ten times. The genes are TRBV5-4 and TRBJ2-1; 7 positions match TRBD2. Germline loops: CDR1 SGHNT, CDR2 YYREEE (reference sequence). The CDR3 sequence is 14 residues long. J gave up 5 bases and V 4 bases, and 6 bases lay outside the gene matches. CDR3 residues: CASSPSGTDNEQFF. The CDR3 DNA reads as TGTGCCAGCAGCCCCAGCGGGACGGACAATGAGCAGTTCTTC. Drawing the rest from reference TRBV5-4 and TRBJ2-1, the complete variable domain is ETGVTQSPTHLIKTRGQQVTLRCSSQSGHNTVSWYQQALGQGPQFIFQYYREEENGRGNFPPRFSGLQFPNYSSELNVNALELDDSALYLCASSPSGTDNEQFFGPGTRLTVL.